This is a list of T cell receptor beta chains from one sample in a study of CD8 T cells in ankylosing spondylitis. One entry per CDR3 protein, called by TCRdb with MiXCR from the 5' RACE reads. Of just under 350,000 distinct CDR3 sequences in the sample, about 14% were seen once. The sample taken for sequencing was blood, either unsorted or a sorted T cell fraction (not recorded which). The receptors were sampled from a male donor with ankylosing spondylitis or in good health (not recorded which). The CDR3 runs from the conserved cysteine through the conserved F or W. Fields, in order: D gene, J gene, CDR3 length, clone size, V gene, CDR3 protein, CDR3 DNA. The D gene is left open where the match is weak. Size is stated for part of the rows, as once, few or many counts, or as a class when the clone is expanded.

-	TRBJ1-2	13	-	TRBV10-3	CAISESQGRGYTF	TGTGCCATCAGTGAGTCGCAGGGGCGCGGCTACACCTTC
-	TRBJ1-4	15	-	TRBV6-1	CASSPTWGVNEKLFF	TGTGCCAGCAGCCCGACCTGGGGGGTTAATGAAAAACTGTTTTTT
TRBD1	TRBJ2-5	15	-	TRBV5-1	CASSLVTGGRETQYF	TGCGCCAGCAGCTTGGTGACAGGGGGGAGAGAGACCCAGTACTTC
-	TRBJ1-2	13	few	TRBV20-1	CSATDSHNYGYTF	TGCAGTGCTACGGACAGCCATAACTATGGCTACACCTTC
-	TRBJ2-2	13	-	TRBV30	CAWSVHRPGELFF	TGTGCCTGGAGTGTACACAGACCCGGGGAGCTGTTTTTT
-	TRBJ2-2	16	few	TRBV14	CASSRAGFANTGELFF	TGTGCCAGCAGCCGAGCAGGGTTTGCGAACACCGGGGAGCTGTTTTTT
-	TRBJ2-5	13	-	TRBV18	CASLRSSQETQYF	TGTGCCAGCTTACGGTCATCGCAAGAGACCCAGTACTTC
-	TRBJ1-1	12	-	TRBV15	CATSRQDTEAFF	TGTGCCACCAGCAGACAGGACACTGAAGCTTTCTTT
-	TRBJ2-5	12	few	TRBV5-1	CASSPVEETQYF	TGCGCCAGCAGCCCGGTGGAGGAGACCCAGTACTTC
-	TRBJ1-2	13	-	TRBV5-1	CASSSQDNYGYTF	TGCGCCAGCAGCTCCCAGGATAACTATGGCTACACCTTC
TRBD1	TRBJ1-2	14	few	TRBV27	CASSFRDSLYGYTF	TGTGCCAGCAGTTTCCGGGACAGCCTCTATGGCTACACCTTC
-	TRBJ1-5	15	few	TRBV12-3/TRBV12-4	CASSSGLTGNQPQHF	TGTGCCAGCAGCTCGGGACTGACGGGCAATCAGCCCCAGCATTTT
-	TRBJ2-3	14	-	TRBV5-1	CASSQGPGVDTQYF	TGCGCCAGCAGCCAGGGCCCCGGTGTAGATACGCAGTATTTT
TRBD2	TRBJ2-7	16	-	TRBV7-2	CASSLGGLAGGSEQYF	TGTGCCAGCAGCTTAGGTGGACTAGCGGGGGGGTCCGAGCAGTACTTC
TRBD2	TRBJ2-1	17	-	TRBV7-2	CASSSIFTSGGYNEQFF	TGTGCCAGCAGCTCGATATTTACTAGCGGGGGCTACAATGAGCAGTTCTTC
-	TRBJ2-2	15	-	TRBV25-1	CASSETGSGRGELFF	TGTGCCAGCAGTGAAACGGGTAGCGGCCGCGGGGAGCTGTTTTTT
TRBD1	TRBJ2-7	13	-	TRBV10-3	CAISPQGSYEQYF	TGTGCCATCAGTCCACAGGGGTCCTACGAGCAGTACTTC
-	TRBJ2-7	10	few	TRBV29-1	CSVGSGEQYF	TGCAGCGTTGGGTCTGGCGAGCAGTACTTC
-	TRBJ1-2	13	many	TRBV29-1	CSVKDSPGSGYTF	TGCAGCGTTAAGGACAGTCCCGGGTCGGGCTACACCTTC
TRBD2	TRBJ2-2	14	-	TRBV2	CASRLAANTGELFF	TGTGCCAGCAGGCTAGCGGCGAACACCGGGGAGCTGTTTTTT
-	TRBJ2-1	15	few	TRBV5-1	CASSPLGGVVNEQFF	TGCGCCAGCAGCCCCTTAGGGGGAGTTGTCAATGAGCAGTTCTTC
-	TRBJ2-2	14	-	TRBV7-9	CASSLAGSTGELFF	TGTGCCAGCAGCTTAGCAGGGAGCACCGGGGAGCTGTTTTTT
-	TRBJ1-1	13	few	TRBV5-6	CASSLPINTEAFF	TGTGCCAGCAGCTTGCCCATAAACACTGAAGCTTTCTTT